Listed below are T cell receptor beta chains from one sample, sequenced in a study of identical twins. Using its own MiXCR run on the 5' RACE reads, TCRdb lists one record per CDR3 protein. This repertoire shows roughly 710,000 distinct CDR3 sequences, 5.5% to 6.5% found once; its top ten account for about 1.8%. Material: naive T cells sorted from blood. All receptors derive from a man aged 18 to 29 in good health. CDR3s include the opening cysteine and the closing phenylalanine or tryptophan.

TRBV29-1	CSARTGGFNEQFF
TRBV28	CASSSGPGGKGNYGYTF
TRBV4-3	CASSRGPSMVANEQFF
TRBV29-1	CSSSKGGRGQETQYF
TRBV9	CASSVARSRTDTQYF
TRBV12-3/TRBV12-4	CASRIQGVREASNEQFF
TRBV12-3/TRBV12-4	CASSYKVYEQYF
TRBV20-1	CSANIGAGGPETQYF
TRBV5-1	CASRQSQGAGANVLTF
TRBV5-1	CASSIPSSGRETQYF